This TCR beta chain is drawn from a study of molecular identifiers for immune sequencing clone quantification. Note on this clonotype: Its antigen is not known.

This CDR3 region has 16 residues. Germline lookup yields CDR1 SGHAT and CDR2 FQNNGV. After removal of 5 bases from V and 1 base from J, the junction contained 8 bases not matched to a gene. TCRdb reprocessed the PCR reads via MiXCR and lists one record per CDR3 protein. The repertoire consists of 85,000 to 100,000 distinct CDR3 sequences, with 24% occurring once and the leading ten covering 0.94%. Study-wide results and limits: Reports indicate spiked Jurkat TCR RNA from one cell could be found among about 1.1 million naive cells. Clones with over 20 RNA copies captured over 99% of effector molecules but under 1% of naive ones.

This TCR derives from a human donor in good health. Some libraries in this study had Jurkat cell RNA spiked in. The chain uses TRBV11-2 and TRBJ2-5; 9 bases are shared with TRBD2. Sequenced input: naive CD8+ T cells from blood, with Jurkat cell RNA spiked in. The subset was: FACS-sorted CD8+CD4-CCR7+CD45RA+ naive T cells. In DNA form, the CDR3 reads TGTGCCAGCAGCACCGGGACTAGCCCCTCCCAAGAGACCCAGTACTTC. It yields the protein CASSTGTSPSQETQYF.